This T cell receptor beta chain was found in a study of blood T cell repertoires in COVID-19. Study overall: COVID-19 samples from acute and convalescent phases originated in the United States, Italy and Spain. The analysed material was cDNA or gDNA that came from T cells, B-cell-depleted T cells, or PBMCs.

This CDR3 contains 14 residues. V shed 5 bases and J shed 8 bases, with 15 bases lying between them. Germline lookup yields CDR1 SEHNR and CDR2 FQNEAQ (reference sequence). Original handling: Nucleated cell number was recorded as an estimate derived from reference gene primer amplification. The table came from immunoSEQ multiplex PCR; TCRdb's copy has only in-frame clones and leaves some out. V and J calls and clone size are copied from that table; D and trimming were computed from the DNA. Here the sample spans around 74,000 clones, 70% to 90% being singletons. This chain uses TRBV7-9 with TRBJ1-4; D is possibly TRBD1 (6 bases). The sample taken for sequencing was peripheral blood. The receptor was isolated from a man aged 50 or older with active COVID-19. The CDR3 DNA is TGTGCCAGCAGCCAAACAGGGATTGGAGAAAAACTGTTTTTT. As protein: CASSQTGIGEKLFF.